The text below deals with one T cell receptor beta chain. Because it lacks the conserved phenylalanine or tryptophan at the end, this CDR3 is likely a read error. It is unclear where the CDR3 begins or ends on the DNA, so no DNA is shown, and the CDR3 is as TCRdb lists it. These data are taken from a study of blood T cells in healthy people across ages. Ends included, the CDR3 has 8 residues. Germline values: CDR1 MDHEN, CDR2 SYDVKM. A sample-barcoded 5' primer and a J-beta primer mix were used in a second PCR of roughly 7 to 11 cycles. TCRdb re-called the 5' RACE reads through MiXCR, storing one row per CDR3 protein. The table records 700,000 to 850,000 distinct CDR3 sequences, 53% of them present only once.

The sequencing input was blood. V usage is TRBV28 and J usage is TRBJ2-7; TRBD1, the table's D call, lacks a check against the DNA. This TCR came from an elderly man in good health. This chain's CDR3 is CAIGDRGI.